The source of this T cell receptor (beta chain) is a study of blood T cell repertoires in COVID-19. Recruits, aged roughly 18 to 90 years, lived in 20 to 30 US areas. Germline lookup yields CDR1 MNHEY and CDR2 SVGEGT. The V end was cut by 2 bases, the J end by 5 bases, with 12 bases between. CDR3 length equals 14 residues. Some clones are missing from TCRdb's copy, which holds only in-frame ones; the method was immunoSEQ multiplex PCR. The sample lists 310,000 or so clones, roughly 89% seen once, with roughly 1.5% in the top ten. The chain has TRBV6-2 or TRBV6-3 and TRBJ2-5; perhaps TRBD2 as D (5 bases). The source material was PBMCs or T cells enriched from blood (not recorded which). This TCR was sampled from a woman younger than 35 with acute COVID-19. The CDR3 sequence: CASSYPPREETQYF. CDR3 sequence (DNA): TGTGCCAGCAGTTACCCGCCGAGGGAGGAGACCCAGTACTTC.